This TCR beta chain was identified in a study of T cell responses to AZD1222 COVID-19 vaccine. CDR1 is SEHNR, CDR2 FQNEAQ, per germline (reference sequence). The CDR3 length is 14 residues. Sequencing was performed with immunoSEQ multiplex PCR; in TCRdb, only in-frame clones are kept and a portion is missing. Of about 110,000 clones in the sample, over 90% were seen once. This clone was seen only once. Sequence at one end of the junction differs from germline and may be a read error. This chain joins TRBV7-9 and TRBJ1-2; 9 bases are a match to TRBD1. Here the sequenced sample was peripheral blood, taken 28 days after the second AZD1222 dose. The sequence was collected from an adult who received the AZD1222 COVID-19 vaccine. The CDR3 spells CASSRTGEDYGYTF. CDR3 sequence (DNA): TGTGCCAGCAGCCGGACAGGGGAGGACTACGGCTACACCTTC.